This T cell receptor (beta chain) originates from a study of T cell responses to AZD1222 COVID-19 vaccine. Whole-study findings and limits: Nearly half of spike-specific TCRs reportedly target unmutated variant regions. Clonal diversity was possibly underestimated, and white British individuals and females predominated among donors. Seropositive status at baseline applied to only a handful of AZD1222 recipients. Repertoire sampling was restricted to post-peak T cell response timepoints.

Comment on this clone: Antigen: not known.

The data were produced by immunoSEQ multiplex PCR, yet TCRdb's version contains in-frame clones alone and is incomplete. The profile shows around 170,000 clones, about 93% of them singletons. From germline, CDR1 is LNHDA and CDR2 SQIVND (reference sequence). The CDR3 has 16 residues. J lost 0 bases, V lost 9 bases, and 11 bases had no gene match. The rearrangement uses TRBV19 and TRBJ2-1; 7 bases map to TRBD1. The sequence came from an adult who received the AZD1222 COVID-19 vaccine. Source: peripheral blood, taken 28 days after the second AZD1222 dose. CDR3 sequence (DNA): TGTGCCAGCTCACGGACAGGAGCTAGCTCCTACAATGAGCAGTTCTTC. Amino acid sequence: CASSRTGASSYNEQFF.